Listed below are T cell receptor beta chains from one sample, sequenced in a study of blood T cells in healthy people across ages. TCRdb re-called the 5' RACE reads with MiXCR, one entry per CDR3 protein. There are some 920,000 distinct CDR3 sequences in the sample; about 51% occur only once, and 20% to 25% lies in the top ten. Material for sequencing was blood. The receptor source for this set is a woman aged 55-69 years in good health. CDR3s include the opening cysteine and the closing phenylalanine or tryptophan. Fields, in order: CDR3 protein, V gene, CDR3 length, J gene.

CASSLRGAPGQFF	TRBV4-1	13	TRBJ2-1
CASSQVRSWDYEQYF	TRBV4-1	15	TRBJ2-7
CATSRTRQNTGELFF	TRBV15	15	TRBJ2-2
CASSFRDRGLMNEQFF	TRBV9	16	TRBJ2-1
CSASRLDAGAFTDTQYF	TRBV20-1	17	TRBJ2-3
CASSSYLAHFYEQYF	TRBV5-1	15	TRBJ2-7
CSAHQAGWTDTQYF	TRBV20-1	14	TRBJ2-3
CASSLGLAGGRNTGELFF	TRBV12-3/TRBV12-4	18	TRBJ2-2
CASSLAREGTQYF	TRBV7-2	13	TRBJ2-5
CASSQEGGTGANVLTF	TRBV4-3	16	TRBJ2-6
CSVGEVETNEKLFF	TRBV29-1	14	TRBJ1-4
CSARGPPLNEQFF	TRBV20-1	13	TRBJ2-1
CASSLAPYVQYF	TRBV7-8	12	TRBJ2-7
CASSYGGTSTDTQYF	TRBV6-2/TRBV6-3	15	TRBJ2-3
CASSQGPGTEAFF	TRBV4-1	13	TRBJ1-1
CSAPAGGSYSYEQYF	TRBV20-1	15	TRBJ2-7
CASSHWELQTGELFF	TRBV7-2	15	TRBJ2-2
CASSSRGVSRQETQYF	TRBV27	16	TRBJ2-5
CASSQRTGITDTQYF	TRBV18	15	TRBJ2-3
CASSDNLSTDTQYF	TRBV2	14	TRBJ2-3
CASSRQPAGRYGYTF	TRBV27	15	TRBJ1-2
CASSPPEWPQYF	TRBV18	12	TRBJ2-5
CASSQYEETQYF	TRBV3-1	12	TRBJ2-5
CASSPDSLYGYTF	TRBV12-3/TRBV12-4	13	TRBJ1-2
CAISESSNSPLHF	TRBV10-3	13	TRBJ1-6
CASSTTQTPLETQYF	TRBV25-1	15	TRBJ2-5
CASSSIAQTYNEQYF	TRBV27	15	TRBJ2-5
CSVQRGDSTGELFF	TRBV29-1	14	TRBJ2-2
CSASQAGGNEFF	TRBV20-1	12	TRBJ2-1
CSARVGRSSYNEQFF	TRBV20-1	15	TRBJ2-1
CASSQKVDTEAFF	TRBV4-1	13	TRBJ1-1
CASSLGTSGISGEQFF	TRBV27	16	TRBJ2-1
CASSHTTSRLAGVYSYEQYF	TRBV3-1	20	TRBJ2-7
CASSPSFGATQYF	TRBV11-3	13	NA
CSAKTTGKETQYF	TRBV29-1	13	TRBJ2-5
CASSRTGEGGANYEQYF	TRBV13	17	TRBJ2-7
CASSLLARDRRTQYF	TRBV28	15	TRBJ2-5
CASSQDGKGARYGYTF	TRBV4-2	16	TRBJ1-2
CSMREEGRGQFF	TRBV20-1	12	TRBJ2-1
CASSEGRGKQYF	TRBV2	12	TRBJ2-4
CASSQGGVYEQFF	TRBV4-1	13	TRBJ2-1